The rows below give T cell receptor beta chains drawn from one sample of a study of T cell repertoires in cytomegalovirus infection. MiXCR, run by TCRdb on the reads, gives a single entry per CDR3 protein. The sample holds about 740,000 distinct CDR3 sequences, 35% to 40% seen once. Sequencing was done on a sample of PBMCs. Source of these receptors: a human donor in good health (CMV status not recorded). Some clones in this sample may be carry-over from other donors' samples. Each CDR3 is given with its conserved first and last residue. D genes are given only for firm matches. Expanded clones are given a class, and other clones once, few, many or no size at all.

size	D	J	V	CDR3	DNA
.	TRBD2	TRBJ2-1	TRBV23-1	CASSHPPPLASEQFF	TGCGCCAGCAGTCATCCCCCCCCACTAGCGAGTGAGCAGTTCTTC
.	TRBD1	TRBJ2-4	TRBV6-6	CASSSTGERYIQYF	TGTGCCAGCAGTTCGACAGGGGAACGATACATTCAGTACTTC
.	.	TRBJ2-7	TRBV11-1	CASSLLNTYEQYF	TGTGCCAGCAGTCTCCTAAACACCTACGAGCAGTACTTC
.	.	TRBJ1-4	TRBV28	CARTHFSRVWDNEKLFF	TGTGCCAGAACTCATTTTAGCAGGGTGTGGGATAATGAAAAACTGTTTTTT
once	TRBD1	TRBJ1-2	TRBV12-3/TRBV12-4	CASTLDRGRIF	TGTGCCAGCACCCTGGACAGGGGCCGGATATTC
.	.	TRBJ2-7	TRBV11-2	CASSFPRESYEQYF	TGTGCCAGCAGCTTCCCCAGGGAATCCTACGAGCAGTACTTC
few	.	TRBJ1-5	TRBV7-4	CASSLEGECGACNQPQHF	TGTGCCAGCAGCTTAGAGGGGGAATGTGGTGCCTGCAATCAGCCCCAGCATTTT
.	.	TRBJ1-2	TRBV5-6	CASSLNWQDYGYTF	TGTGCCAGCAGCTTAAATTGGCAGGACTATGGCTACACCTTC
few	.	TRBJ1-5	TRBV12-3/TRBV12-4	CASSLRGGEPNQPQHF	TGTGCCAGCAGTTTACGAGGAGGGGAGCCCAATCAGCCCCAGCATTTT
.	TRBD1	TRBJ1-2	TRBV6-2/TRBV6-3	CASSYSRQGTLGYTF	TGTGCCAGCAGTTACTCCAGACAGGGGACCCTTGGCTACACCTTC
few	.	TRBJ1-1	TRBV12-3/TRBV12-4	CASSDLTEAFF	TGTGCCAGCAGTGACCTCACTGAAGCTTTCTTT
.	TRBD2	TRBJ2-1	TRBV12-5	CASGSGLVPYNEQFF	TGTGCTAGTGGATCGGGACTAGTACCCTACAATGAGCAGTTCTTC
few	.	TRBJ1-4	TRBV15	CATSRPGENEKLFF	TGTGCCACCAGCCGGCCAGGGGAGAATGAAAAACTGTTTTTT
.	.	TRBJ1-4	TRBV5-1	CASSLTRSGHEKLFF	TGCGCCAGCAGCTTGACGCGGTCAGGGCATGAAAAACTGTTTTTT
.	.	TRBJ1-4	TRBV7-9	CASSPAATNEKLFF	TGTGCCAGCAGCCCGGCTGCAACTAATGAAAAACTGTTTTTT
.	.	TRBJ2-7	TRBV6-8	CASSSSASGGYEQYF	.
.	.	TRBJ2-3	TRBV5-1	CASSLEIDTQYF	TGCGCCAGCAGCTTGGAGATAGATACGCAGTATTTT
.	TRBD2	TRBJ2-5	TRBV10-2	CASSELLSGGQETQYF	TGCGCCAGCAGTGAGCTCCTTAGCGGGGGCCAAGAGACCCAGTACTTC
.	.	TRBJ2-3	TRBV28	CASSSALGRGDTQYF	TGTGCCAGCAGTTCCGCACTGGGCAGGGGAGATACGCAGTATTTT
many	.	TRBJ1-6	TRBV7-3	CASSRGSRNSPLHF	TGTGCCAGCAGCCGCGGATCACGGAATTCACCCCTCCACTTT
many	.	TRBJ2-2	TRBV7-2	CASSLGPAGNTGELFF	TGTGCCAGCAGCTTAGGGCCAGCGGGGAACACCGGGGAGCTGTTTTTT
.	.	TRBJ2-7	TRBV29-1	CRVAMDGGGSEQYF	TGCAGAGTTGCCATGGACGGAGGGGGATCCGAGCAGTACTTC
.	TRBD2	TRBJ2-7	TRBV3-1	CASSSGTRGLEQYF	TGTGCCAGCAGCTCCGGGACTAGAGGCTTGGAGCAGTACTTC
.	TRBD1	TRBJ1-4	TRBV6-8	CASRPGGSPNEKLFF	TGTGCCAGCCGGCCAGGGGGCTCTCCAAATGAAAAACTGTTTTTT
.	TRBD1	TRBJ2-3	TRBV6-5	CASSEGAGTGPLF	TGTGCCAGCAGTGAAGGGGCCGGGACAGGGCCTCTGTTT
.	.	TRBJ2-3	TRBV18	CASSPRRGALLNTDTQYF	TGTGCCAGCTCACCCCGCCGGGGGGCTTTACTTAACACAGATACGCAGTATTTT
.	.	TRBJ2-2	TRBV11-2	CASTPVLSLNTGELFF	TGTGCCAGCACCCCAGTACTATCCCTGAACACCGGGGAGCTGTTTTTT
few	TRBD1	TRBJ2-1	TRBV24-1	CATSELTGNEQFF	TGTGCCACCAGTGAGCTGACAGGGAATGAGCAGTTCTTC
few	TRBD1	TRBJ1-6	TRBV7-9	CASSGTAGARSSPLHF	TGTGCCAGCAGCGGGACAGCGGGGGCCCGTAGTTCACCCCTCCACTTT